This entry is about one T cell receptor (beta chain). The antigen it binds to is not known. One base away there is no much larger clone; base qualities are not given. This entry comes from a study of T cell repertoires in cytomegalovirus infection (dated by TCRdb to the late 2010s). Regarding the complete study: The HLA type of each donor mattered for the analysis, because public TCR beta signatures pointed to carriage of CMV infection along with the matching HLA type.

Broader findings and caveats from the paper: In both this cohort and an independent roughly 330-donor cohort, the cumulative frequency of public TCR beta family members distinguished carriers of CMV infection plus the relevant HLA type. The ex vivo response was dominated by HLA-C-restricted CMV-specific TCR beta clonotypes, which also provided the single most frequent clonotype in two of eight donors.

The data were produced on an Illumina HiSeq 1500. In-frame beta chains were kept once TCRdb had trimmed the public reads at Q25 with fastp and called clones with MiXCR. Each record represents a unique CDR3 protein, reported with the most common genes and DNA among its rows. The sample records roughly 100,000 distinct CDR3 sequences, about 17% of which are singletons. Approximately 8% of the sample lies in the top ten. The CDR3 measures 12 amino acids from cysteine to phenylalanine. The entry retains the CDR3 DNA only, 36 bases that are in frame from base 1. Trimming at the junction amounts to 7 bases on V and 2 bases on J, and the germline ends lie 6 bases apart.

Sequencing input: PBMCs. Here the chain combines TRBV12-3 or TRBV12-4 and TRBJ1-5; no D segment can be confidently identified. This sequence originates from a human donor in good health (CMV status not recorded). Some clones in this sample may be carry-over from other donors' samples. The CDR3 region: CASKRGNQPQHF. The DNA is TGTGCCAGCAAGCGAGGCAATCAGCCCCAGCATTTT.